The clone carrying this T cell receptor (beta chain) was observed a few times. Both 60 Vbeta primers and 13 Jbeta primers went into the PCR. Only in-frame clones appear in the TCRdb table, and some are missing; sequencing was by immunoSEQ multiplex PCR. Of roughly 140,000 clones listed, roughly 80% are singletons. Germline loops: CDR1 DFQATT, CDR2 SNEGSKA (reference sequence). Deletions cut 2 bases from V and 4 bases from J, with 3 bases between. CDR3 size: 11 residues. The data originate from a study of cytomegalovirus exposure and HLA in healthy donors. V gene TRBV20-1 combines with J gene TRBJ1-3; D is undetermined. The clonotype originates from a middle-aged woman in good health and CMV-seropositive. The sequenced sample consisted of PBMCs. The CDR3 DNA follows: TGCAGTGCTAGATCAGGAAACACCATATATTTT. Its protein is CSARSGNTIYF.